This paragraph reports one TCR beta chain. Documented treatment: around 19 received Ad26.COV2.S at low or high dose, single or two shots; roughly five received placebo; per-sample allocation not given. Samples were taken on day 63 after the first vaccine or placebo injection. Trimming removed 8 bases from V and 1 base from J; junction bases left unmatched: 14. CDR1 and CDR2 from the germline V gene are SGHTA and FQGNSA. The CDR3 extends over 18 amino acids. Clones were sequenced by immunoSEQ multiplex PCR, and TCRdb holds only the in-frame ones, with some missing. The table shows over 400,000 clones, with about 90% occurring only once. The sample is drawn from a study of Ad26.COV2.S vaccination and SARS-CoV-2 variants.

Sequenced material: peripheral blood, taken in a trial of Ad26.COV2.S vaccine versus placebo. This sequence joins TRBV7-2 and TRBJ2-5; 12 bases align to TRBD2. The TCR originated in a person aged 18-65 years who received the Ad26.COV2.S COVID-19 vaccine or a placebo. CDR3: CASGLMGLAGLRQETQYF. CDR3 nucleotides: TGTGCCAGCGGCCTCATGGGACTAGCGGGTCTCCGCCAAGAGACCCAGTACTTC.